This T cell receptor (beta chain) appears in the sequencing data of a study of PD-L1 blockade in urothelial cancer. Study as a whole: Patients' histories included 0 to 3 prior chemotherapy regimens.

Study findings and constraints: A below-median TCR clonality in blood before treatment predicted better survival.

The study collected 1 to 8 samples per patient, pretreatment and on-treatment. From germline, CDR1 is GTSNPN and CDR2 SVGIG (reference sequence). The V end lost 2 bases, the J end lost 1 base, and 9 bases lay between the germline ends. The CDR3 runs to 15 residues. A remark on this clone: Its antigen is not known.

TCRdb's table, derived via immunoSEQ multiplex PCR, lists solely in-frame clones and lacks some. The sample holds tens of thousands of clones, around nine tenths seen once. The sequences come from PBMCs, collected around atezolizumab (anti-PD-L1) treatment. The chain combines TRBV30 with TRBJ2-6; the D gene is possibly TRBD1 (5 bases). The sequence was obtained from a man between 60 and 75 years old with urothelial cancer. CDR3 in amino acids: CAWSPRGSGANVLTF. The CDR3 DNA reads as TGTGCCTGGAGTCCTAGGGGATCTGGGGCCAACGTCCTGACTTTC.